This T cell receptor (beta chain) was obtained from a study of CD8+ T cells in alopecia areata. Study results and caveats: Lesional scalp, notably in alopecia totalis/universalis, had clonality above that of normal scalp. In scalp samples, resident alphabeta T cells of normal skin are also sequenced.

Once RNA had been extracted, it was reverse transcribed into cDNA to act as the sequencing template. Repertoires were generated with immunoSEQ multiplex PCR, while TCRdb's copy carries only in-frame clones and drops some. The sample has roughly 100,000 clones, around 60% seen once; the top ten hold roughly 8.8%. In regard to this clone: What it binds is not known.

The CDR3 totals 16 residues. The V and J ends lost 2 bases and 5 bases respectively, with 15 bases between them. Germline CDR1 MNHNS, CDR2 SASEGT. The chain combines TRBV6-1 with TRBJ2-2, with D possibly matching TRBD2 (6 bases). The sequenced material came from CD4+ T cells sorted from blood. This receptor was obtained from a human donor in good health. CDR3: CASSEPGDGRTGELFF. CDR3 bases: TGTGCCAGCAGTGAACCGGGAGACGGACGGACCGGGGAGCTGTTTTTT.